Detailed here is one T cell receptor (beta chain). Its antigen is as yet unknown. Sorted subsets were amplified in replicate PCRs using around 220 ng DNA, about 30,000 T cell genomes. Some clones are missing from TCRdb's copy, which holds only in-frame ones; the method was immunoSEQ multiplex PCR. The data show 750,000 to 1,000,000 clones, approximately 92% seen once. Naive CD8 cells were CD45RO-negative, positively selected for CCR7, excluding terminally differentiated effector memory CD45RA+ cells. This record comes from a study of shared clonotypes between healthy human individuals. Study information: Per donor, three plates held CD4 naive cells, three held CD4 memory, two held CD8 naive and one held CD8 memory.

Notes on the study in general: Sequencing depth was a factor that was expected to affect clonotype sharing among donors.

Sample: naive CD8+ T cells sorted from blood. The receptor was isolated from a man aged 30 to 39 in good health.

CDR3 in amino acids: CASSAWVQSYEQYF. The CDR3 DNA sequence: TGTGCCAGCAGCGCCTGGGTCCAATCCTACGAGCAGTACTTC. This chain connects TRBV13 to TRBJ2-7; no reliable D call. CDR1 is PRHDT and CDR2 is FYEKMQ in the germline V gene (reference sequence). The CDR3 is made up of 14 amino acids. Trimming took off 5 bases at V and 1 base at J, with 12 bases between the two ends.